Listed here are 17 T cell receptor beta chains from one sample, sequenced in a study of blood T cell repertoires in COVID-19. Repertoires were generated with immunoSEQ multiplex PCR, while TCRdb's copy carries only in-frame clones and drops some. The table shows around 250,000 clones, with 85% to 90% occurring only once. Sequenced sample: PBMCs or T cells enriched from blood (not recorded which). Receptors were obtained from a woman aged 30 to 39 who had recovered from COVID-19.

The CDR3 sequence is CASSQKREQFF. The CDR3 region has the DNA TGTGCCAGCAGCCAGAAAAGAGAGCAGTTCTTC. This rearrangement joins TRBV7-2 to TRBJ2-1; no clear D gene. The CDR3 contains 11 residues. Between the trimmed V and J ends, which lost 5 bases and 10 bases, there was a span of 9 bases. Germline V gives CDR1 SGHTA, CDR2 FQGNSA.

This chain connects TRBV7-6 to TRBJ2-7, with TRBD2 matching 9 bases. The CDR3 is made up of 17 amino acids. The junction had 10 bases not matched to a gene; V was cut back by 2 bases and J by 2 bases. CDR1 SGHVS and CDR2 FNYEAQ come from the germline V gene. CDR3 nucleotides: TGTGCCAGCAGCTTATCCCTAGCGGGAATAACGGCCTACGAGCAGTACTTC. Residues: CASSLSLAGITAYEQYF.

The chain recombines TRBV19 with TRBJ1-5; 9 bases agree with TRBD1. V was clipped by 6 bases and J by 5 bases; unmatched bases: 8. Germline assignment: CDR1 LNHDA and CDR2 SQIVND (reference sequence). This CDR3 comprises 15 residues. The CDR3 spells CASRDTGGYHQPQHF. The CDR3 DNA reads as TGTGCCAGTAGGGATACAGGGGGCTATCATCAGCCCCAGCATTTT. Variable domain in full (rest from reference TRBV19 and TRBJ1-5): DGGITQSPKYLFRKEGQNVTLSCEQNLNHDAMYWYRQDPGQGLRLIYYSQIVNDFQKGDIAEGYSVSREKKESFPLTVTSAQKNPTAFYLCASRDTGGYHQPQHFGDGTRLSIL.

The rearrangement joins TRBV28 to TRBJ1-6; D gene unclear. CDR3 length: 16 residues. The germline V gene encodes CDR1 MDHEN and CDR2 SYDVKM. The germline V and J ends were trimmed by 6 bases and 2 bases, with 14 bases remaining between them. The CDR3: CASSFLGGTYNSPLHF. DNA of the CDR3: TGTGCCAGCAGCTTCCTAGGCGGGACCTATAATTCACCCCTCCACTTT.

The rearrangement links TRBV4-1 to TRBJ1-2; 10 bases align to TRBD1. Germline lookup yields CDR1 MGHRA and CDR2 YSYEKL. V was clipped by 1 base and J by 4 bases; unmatched bases: 3. There are 15 residues in the CDR3. DNA of the CDR3: TGCGCCAGCAGCCAAGGACAGGGGGCAGTCTATGGCTACACCTTC. Encoded protein: CASSQGQGAVYGYTF.

The V gene is TRBV28, the J gene TRBJ1-1, with 7 bases that match TRBD1. The ends lost 4 bases at V and 0 bases at J; junction bases unmatched: 5. The CDR3 length is 15 residues. Germline V gene data show CDR1 as MDHEN and CDR2 as SYDVKM. The CDR3 DNA reads TGTGCCAGCAGTTCTCCGGGACAGTTGAACACTGAAGCTTTCTTT. This sequence encodes CASSSPGQLNTEAFF.

This chain joins TRBV20-1 and TRBJ2-1; D call uncertain. This CDR3 spans 17 amino acids. Trimming removed 3 bases at V and 4 bases at J, with 22 bases between. The germline V gene has CDR1 DFQATT and CDR2 SNEGSKA (reference sequence). The CDR3 sequence is CSASFPSLKRIYNEQFF. Here the CDR3 DNA reads TGCAGTGCTAGTTTCCCGTCTCTGAAGCGTATATACAATGAGCAGTTCTTC.

The chain couples TRBV7-2 to TRBJ2-5; a weak D match, TRBD2 (6 bases). CDR1 is SGHTA and CDR2 is FQGNSA in the germline V gene. This CDR3 has 15 residues. V gave up 2 bases and J gave up 1 base, with 11 bases separating them. The CDR3 here is CASSLLAESQETQYF. CDR3 bases: TGTGCCAGCAGCTTATTAGCGGAAAGCCAAGAGACCCAGTACTTC.

The rearrangement links TRBV18 to TRBJ2-7; 7 positions agree with TRBD2. CDR1 KGHSH and CDR2 LQKENI come from the germline V gene. The CDR3 is 15 residues long. J was trimmed by 0 bases and V by 2 bases; bases with no gene match: 4. CDR3: CASSPGRGSSYEQYF. In DNA, the CDR3 is TGTGCCAGCTCACCAGGGCGGGGGAGCTCCTACGAGCAGTACTTC. The full variable domain, rest sourced from reference TRBV18 and TRBJ2-7, is NAGVMQNPRHLVRRRGQEARLRCSPMKGHSHVYWYRQLPEEGLKFMVYLQKENIIDESGMPKERFSAEFPKEGPSILRIQQVVRGDSAAYFCASSPGRGSSYEQYFGPGTRLTVT.

The chain employs TRBV2 and TRBJ2-2, with D hard to call. V was trimmed by 0 bases and J by 7 bases, leaving 9 bases between them. The CDR3 totals 14 residues. CDR1 is SNHLY and CDR2 is FYNNEI in the germline V gene. The CDR3 DNA reads TGTGCCAGCAGTGAAGCGCTTCGAGGCGGGGAGCTGTTTTTT. Protein sequence: CASSEALRGGELFF.

The chain employs TRBV7-8 and TRBJ2-3; possible D gene TRBD2, 5 bases. The CDR3 has 17 amino acids. V lost 5 bases and J lost 7, with 25 bases in between. Germline V CDR1 and CDR2: SGHVS, FQNEAQ. This CDR3 is CASSPLWRSSKPNTQYF. The CDR3 DNA reads as TGTGCCAGCAGCCCTCTGTGGAGGAGCTCGAAGCCCAATACGCAGTATTTT.

The chain links TRBV10-3 to TRBJ1-2, with 8 nucleotides matching TRBD1. The CDR3 sequence is 13 residues long. V dropped 10 bases and J dropped 3; count of bases not matched to a gene: 7. CDR1 and CDR2 from the germline V gene are ENHRY and SYGVKD. CDR3 residues: CATGQGSDYGYTF. CDR3 coding DNA: TGTGCCACCGGACAGGGTAGCGACTATGGCTACACCTTC.

The rearrangement joins TRBV27 to TRBJ1-2; D remains ambiguous. The CDR3 length is 13 residues. Germline CDR1 is MNHEY and CDR2 is SMNVEV (reference sequence). With 5 bases removed from V and 6 bases from J, the gap between germline ends came to 13 bases. This CDR3 reads CASSPSGLNGYTF. DNA for the CDR3: TGTGCCAGCAGTCCATCCGGGTTGAATGGCTACACCTTC.

V gene TRBV6-5 combines with J gene TRBJ1-4, with D maybe TRBD1 (5 bases). Trimming left V 3 bases short and J 7 bases short, with 18 bases between. The germline V gene has CDR1 MNHEY and CDR2 SVGAGI. There are 16 residues in the CDR3. The CDR3 reads CASSYTNPGGGEKLFF. CDR3 in DNA: TGTGCCAGCAGTTATACCAACCCCGGGGGGGGTGAAAAACTGTTTTTT.

This chain links TRBV4-1 with TRBJ2-7; D is possibly TRBD1 (6 bases). CDR1 MGHRA and CDR2 YSYEKL come from the germline V gene. The CDR3 sequence is 15 residues long. V lost 1 base and J 2 bases, leaving 12 bases between the germline ends. Here the CDR3 DNA reads TGCGCCAGCAGCCAAGCCGGGACACCTACCTACGAGCAGTACTTC. As protein: CASSQAGTPTYEQYF.

This clone has just one count. A read error is likely, as this CDR3 ends without the conserved phenylalanine or tryptophan. No DNA is shown, since the ends of the CDR3 on it are uncertain; the CDR3 is the one TCRdb lists. The chain carries TRBV28 and TRBJ1-3. The CDR3 is made up of 12 amino acids, end residues included. CDR1 MDHEN and CDR2 SYDVKM come from the germline V gene. CDR3 in amino acids: CASSSGFRRVGL.

The chain has TRBV11-2 and TRBJ1-2; TRBD1 agrees at 7 bases. The CDR3 loop spans 14 amino acids. Trimming cost V 1 base and J 4 bases; bases outside gene matches: 3. Germline CDR1 SGHAT, CDR2 FQNNGV. The CDR3, as DNA: TGTGCCAGCAGCTTAGGACAGGGCCTCTATGGCTACACCTTC. It translates to CASSLGQGLYGYTF. Complete variable domain (other parts from reference TRBV11-2 and TRBJ1-2): EAGVAQSPRYKIIEKRQSVAFWCNPISGHATLYWYQQILGQGPKLLIQFQNNGVVDDSQLPKDRFSAERLKGVDSTLKIQPAKLEDSAVYLCASSLGQGLYGYTFGSGTRLTVV.